This TCR beta chain was retrieved from a study of tumor-infiltrating lymphocytes in primary liver carcinoma. Study-wide findings and caveats: Blood had a significantly lower top-250-clone fraction than tumors did (p = 0.039).

For this clonotype: The antigen is unknown. In this CDR3 the conserved last residue, phenylalanine or tryptophan, is missing, so a read error is likely.

For blood RNA, unsorted whole blood served as the source, and germline DNA was extracted too. Chronic HBV infection was present in the patients, who were treatment-naive. The authors made TCR beta cDNA from roughly 480 ng total RNA with a constant-region primer. Three nested multiplex PCR rounds, a slightly modified ARM-PCR, produced the libraries for TCR beta. Forward primers for TRBV1-TRBV30 and a C-beta reverse primer served the first two PCR rounds, at approximately 10 cycles each. MiXCR, applied by TCRdb to the multiplex PCR reads, yields one record per CDR3 protein. The sample gives about 330,000 distinct CDR3 sequences, about 65% of which show up once; about 6% is in the top ten. The germline CDR1 and CDR2 sequences are SGHAT and FQNNGV. This CDR3 is 13 amino acids long.

The chain recombines TRBV11-2 with TRBJ1-1; D unresolved. Input material: peripheral blood. The sequence was collected from a man in his forties with primary liver carcinoma and hepatitis B virus infection. CDR3 nucleotides: TGTACCAGCAGCTTAAGCATAGAGGGTGAAGCTTTCTTA. Residues: CTSSLSIEGEAFL.